This T cell receptor beta chain was recovered during a study of T cells in Graves' hyperthyroidism and ophthalmopathy. Study as a whole: Once the initial diagnosis was made, peripheral blood was obtained before any treatment.

This clonotype was detected only once. Its antigen is still unknown. V was shortened by 6 bases and J by 0 bases, with 18 bases between the two germline ends. The CDR3 totals 16 residues. Looked up from germline, CDR1 is SQVTM and CDR2 is ANQGSEA. At least 3 on the Clinical Activity Score was recorded for ophthalmopathy patients, who also had NOSPECS grade at least 4 and duration under 3 months. Out of approximately 9.9 ml of fresh peripheral blood came the PBMCs. General study points: Most thyroid clonotypes expanded above 0.001 were also detected in blood.

RNA transcripts yielded amplified TCR beta CDR3 regions. Researchers ran a first-round RT-PCR on the TCR CDR3 using the HTBI primer set. Each CDR3 protein gets one entry after TCRdb re-called the multiplex PCR reads with MiXCR. The sample has around 600,000 distinct CDR3 sequences; 16% are singletons. Sequencing input: blood. The TCR sequence derives from a woman aged 40 to 55 with Graves' ophthalmopathy. V and J are TRBV29-1 and TRBJ2-1; TRBD2 might be the D (6 bases). The CDR3 is CSVENHSGSSYNEQFF. In nucleotides, the CDR3 is TGCAGCGTAGAAAACCATAGCGGAAGCTCCTACAATGAGCAGTTCTTC.